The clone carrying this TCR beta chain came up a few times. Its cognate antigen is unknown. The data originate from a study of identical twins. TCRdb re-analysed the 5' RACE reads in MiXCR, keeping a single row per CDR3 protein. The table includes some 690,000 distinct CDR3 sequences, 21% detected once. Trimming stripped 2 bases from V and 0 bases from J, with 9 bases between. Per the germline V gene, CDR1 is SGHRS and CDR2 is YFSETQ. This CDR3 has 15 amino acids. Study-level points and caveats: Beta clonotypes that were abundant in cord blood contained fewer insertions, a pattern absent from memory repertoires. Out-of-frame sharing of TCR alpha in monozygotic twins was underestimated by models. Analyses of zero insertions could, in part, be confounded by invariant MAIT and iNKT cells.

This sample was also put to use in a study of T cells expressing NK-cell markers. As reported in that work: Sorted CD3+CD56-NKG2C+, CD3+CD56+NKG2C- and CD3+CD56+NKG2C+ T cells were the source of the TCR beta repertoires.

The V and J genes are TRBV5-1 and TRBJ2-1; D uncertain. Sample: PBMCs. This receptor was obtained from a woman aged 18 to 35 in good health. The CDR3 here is CASSFPTSSYNEQFF. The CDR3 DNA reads TGCGCCAGCAGCTTTCCTACGAGCTCCTACAATGAGCAGTTCTTC.